This T cell receptor beta chain was recorded in a study of T cells in localized non-small cell lung cancer. Study-level findings and limits: The greatest T cell clonality was found in uninvolved adjacent lung (higher than in tumor). Across samples, adjacent lung featured a median roughly 56 of the top 100 tumor clones. The tumor had only one region sequenced, so heterogeneity remains possible.

With respect to this clone: Its specificity is unknown.

Sequencing was performed with immunoSEQ multiplex PCR; in TCRdb, only in-frame clones are kept and a portion is missing. In the table there are about 39,000 clones, more than 75% of which are singletons. The germline V gene has CDR1 SGHTA and CDR2 FQGNSA. V was trimmed by 4 bases and J by 3 bases, leaving 7 bases between them. The CDR3 has 14 residues. The V call is TRBV7-2, the J call TRBJ2-6; D gene unclear. This clonotype was obtained from a woman between 40 and 69 years old with stage II squamous cell lung carcinoma. The material was PBMCs, obtained before any cancer treatment. CDR3 bases: TGTGCCAGCAGCTCCTCAGGTGGGGCCAACGTCCTGACTTTC. This encodes CASSSSGGANVLTF.